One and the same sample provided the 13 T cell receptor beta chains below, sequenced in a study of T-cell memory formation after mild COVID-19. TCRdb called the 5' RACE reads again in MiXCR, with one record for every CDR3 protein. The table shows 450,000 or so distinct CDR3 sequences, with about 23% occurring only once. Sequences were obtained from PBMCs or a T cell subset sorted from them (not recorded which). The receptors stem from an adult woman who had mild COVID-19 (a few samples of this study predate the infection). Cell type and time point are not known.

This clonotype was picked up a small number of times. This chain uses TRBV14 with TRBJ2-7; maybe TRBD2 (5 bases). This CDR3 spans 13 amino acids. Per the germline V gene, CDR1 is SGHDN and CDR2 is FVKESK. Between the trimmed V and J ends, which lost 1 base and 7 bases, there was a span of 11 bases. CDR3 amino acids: CASSQVWSGEQYF. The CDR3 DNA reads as TGTGCCAGCAGCCAAGTCTGGTCGGGGGAGCAGTACTTC. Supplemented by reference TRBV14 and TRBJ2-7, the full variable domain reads EAGVTQFPSHSVIEKGQTVTLRCDPISGHDNLYWYRRVMGKEIKFLLHFVKESKQDESGMPNNRFLAERTGGTYSTLKVQPAELEDSGVYFCASSQVWSGEQYFGPGTRLTVT.

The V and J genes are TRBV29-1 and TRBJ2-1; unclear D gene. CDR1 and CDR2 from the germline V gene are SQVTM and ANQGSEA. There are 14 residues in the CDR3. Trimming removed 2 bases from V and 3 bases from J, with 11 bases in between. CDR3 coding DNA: TGCAGCGTTGAACCAGTCTACAGCTACAATGAGCAGTTCTTC. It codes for CSVEPVYSYNEQFF.

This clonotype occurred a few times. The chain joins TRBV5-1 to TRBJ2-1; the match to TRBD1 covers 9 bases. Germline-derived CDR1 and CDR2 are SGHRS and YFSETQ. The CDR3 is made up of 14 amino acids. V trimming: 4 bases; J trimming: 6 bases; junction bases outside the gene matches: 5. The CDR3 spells CASSPMTGGNEQFF. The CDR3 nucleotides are TGCGCCAGCAGCCCGATGACAGGGGGCAATGAGCAGTTCTTC. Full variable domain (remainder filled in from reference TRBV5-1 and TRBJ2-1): KAGVTQTPRYLIKTRGQQVTLSCSPISGHRSVSWYQQTPGQGLQFLFEYFSETQRNKGNFPGRFSGRQFSNSRSEMNVSTLELGDSALYLCASSPMTGGNEQFFGPGTRLTVL.

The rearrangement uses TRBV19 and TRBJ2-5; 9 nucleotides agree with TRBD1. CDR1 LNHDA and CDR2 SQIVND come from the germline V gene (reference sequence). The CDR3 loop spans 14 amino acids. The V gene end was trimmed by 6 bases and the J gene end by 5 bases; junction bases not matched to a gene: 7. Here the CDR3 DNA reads TGTGCCAGTAGGCGACAGGGGGGATCGGAGACCCAGTACTTC. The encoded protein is CASRRQGGSETQYF.

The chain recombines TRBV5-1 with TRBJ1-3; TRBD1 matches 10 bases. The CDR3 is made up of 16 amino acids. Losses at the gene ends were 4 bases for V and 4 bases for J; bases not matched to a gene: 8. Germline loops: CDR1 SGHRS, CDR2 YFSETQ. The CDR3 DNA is TGCGCCAGCAGCCCACGGGACAGGGGCGCCGGAAACACCATATATTTT. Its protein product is CASSPRDRGAGNTIYF.

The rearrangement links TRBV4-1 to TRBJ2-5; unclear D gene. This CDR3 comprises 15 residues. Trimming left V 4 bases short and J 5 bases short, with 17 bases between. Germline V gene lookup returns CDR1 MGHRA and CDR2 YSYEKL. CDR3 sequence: CASSPAQVTEETQYF. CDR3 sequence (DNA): TGCGCCAGCAGCCCCGCACAAGTTACCGAGGAGACCCAGTACTTC.

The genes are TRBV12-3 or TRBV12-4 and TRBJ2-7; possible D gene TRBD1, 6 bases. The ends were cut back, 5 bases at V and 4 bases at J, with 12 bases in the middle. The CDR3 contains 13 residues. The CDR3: CASSLRGMYEQYF. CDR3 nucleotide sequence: TGTGCCAGCAGTCTCAGGGGAATGTACGAGCAGTACTTC.

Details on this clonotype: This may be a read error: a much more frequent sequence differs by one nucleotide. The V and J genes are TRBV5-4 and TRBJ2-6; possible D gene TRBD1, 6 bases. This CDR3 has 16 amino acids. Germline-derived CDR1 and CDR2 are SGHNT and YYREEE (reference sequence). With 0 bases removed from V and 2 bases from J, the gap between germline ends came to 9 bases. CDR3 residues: CASSLDRATGANVLTF. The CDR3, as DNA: TGTGCCAGCAGCTTGGACAGGGCGACTGGGGCCAACGTCCTGACTTTC.

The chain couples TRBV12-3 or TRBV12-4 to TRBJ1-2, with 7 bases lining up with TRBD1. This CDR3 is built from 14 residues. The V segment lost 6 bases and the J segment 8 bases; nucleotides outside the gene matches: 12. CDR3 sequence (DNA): TGTGCCAGCAGCCCCGAGGGGGCTTGGGGGGGCTACACCTTC. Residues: CASSPEGAWGGYTF.

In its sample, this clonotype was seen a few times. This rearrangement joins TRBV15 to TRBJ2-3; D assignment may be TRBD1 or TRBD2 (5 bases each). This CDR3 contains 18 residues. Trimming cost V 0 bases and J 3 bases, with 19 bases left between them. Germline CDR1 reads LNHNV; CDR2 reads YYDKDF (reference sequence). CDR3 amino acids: CATSREGPRPPRTDTQYF. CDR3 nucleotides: TGTGCCACCAGCAGAGAGGGACCGCGTCCGCCGAGGACAGATACGCAGTATTTT.

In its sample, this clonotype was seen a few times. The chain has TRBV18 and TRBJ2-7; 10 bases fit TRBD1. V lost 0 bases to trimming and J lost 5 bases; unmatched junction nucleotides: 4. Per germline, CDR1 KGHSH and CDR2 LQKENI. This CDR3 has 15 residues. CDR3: CASSPPGTGAHEQYF. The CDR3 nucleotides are TGTGCCAGCTCACCACCGGGGACAGGGGCCCACGAGCAGTACTTC.

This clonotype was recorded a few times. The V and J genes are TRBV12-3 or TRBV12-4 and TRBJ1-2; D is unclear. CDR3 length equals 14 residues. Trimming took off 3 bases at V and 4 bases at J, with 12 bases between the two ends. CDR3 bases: TGTGCCAGCAGTTTGGTGGGCTGGGGCTATGGCTACACCTTC. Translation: CASSLVGWGYGYTF.

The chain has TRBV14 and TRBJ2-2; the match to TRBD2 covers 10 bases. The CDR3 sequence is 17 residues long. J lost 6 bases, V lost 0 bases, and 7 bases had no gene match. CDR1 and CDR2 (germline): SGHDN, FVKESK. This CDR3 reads CASSQDLLGLAPGELFF. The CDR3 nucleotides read TGTGCCAGCAGCCAAGATCTTCTGGGACTAGCGCCCGGGGAGCTGTTTTTT. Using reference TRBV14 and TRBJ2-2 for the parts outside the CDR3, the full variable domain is EAGVTQFPSHSVIEKGQTVTLRCDPISGHDNLYWYRRVMGKEIKFLLHFVKESKQDESGMPNNRFLAERTGGTYSTLKVQPAELEDSGVYFCASSQDLLGLAPGELFFGEGSRLTVL.